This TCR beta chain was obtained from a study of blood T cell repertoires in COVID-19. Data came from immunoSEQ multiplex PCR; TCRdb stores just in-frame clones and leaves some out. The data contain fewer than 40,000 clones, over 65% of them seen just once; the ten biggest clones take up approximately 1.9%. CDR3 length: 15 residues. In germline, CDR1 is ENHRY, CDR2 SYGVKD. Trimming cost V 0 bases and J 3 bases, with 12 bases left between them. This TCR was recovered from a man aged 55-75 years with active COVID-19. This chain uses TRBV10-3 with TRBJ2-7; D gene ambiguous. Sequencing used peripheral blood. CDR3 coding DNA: TGTGCCATCAGTGAGTCAGTATCCGGAGACTACGAGCAGTACTTC. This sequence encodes CAISESVSGDYEQYF.